This record covers a single T cell receptor (beta chain). Its specificity is not known. These data originate in a study of T cell responses to AZD1222 COVID-19 vaccine. General observations from the study: Recipients of AZD1222 seropositive at baseline numbered only six or seven. Once two AZD1222 doses were given, Spike-specific TCR breadth and depth went up.

Using immunoSEQ multiplex PCR, the repertoire was profiled, and TCRdb retains in-frame clones only, with some absent. The repertoire holds more than 85,000 clones, with about 88% as singletons. With 5 bases removed from V and 1 base from J, the gap between germline ends came to 8 bases. CDR1 is MNHEY and CDR2 is SVGEGT in the germline V gene. CDR3 size: 13 residues. The sequence was collected from an adult in good health. The V gene is TRBV6-2 or TRBV6-3, the J gene TRBJ2-5, with D tentatively TRBD2 (6 bases). The source was peripheral blood, collected on day 0 of AZD1222 vaccination. This chain's CDR3 is CASSRDFQETQYF. CDR3 nucleotide sequence: TGTGCCAGCAGTCGGGACTTCCAAGAGACCCAGTACTTC.